The clone carrying this T cell receptor (beta chain) appeared a single time. Its cognate antigen is unknown. Germline assignment: CDR1 SGDLS and CDR2 YYNGEE. CDR3 size: 15 residues. J lost 4 bases, V lost 1 base, and 2 bases had no gene match. These data originate in a study of T cells after yellow fever vaccination. TCRdb used MiXCR to reprocess the 5' RACE reads, holding one entry per CDR3 protein. The sample has some 420,000 distinct CDR3 sequences, about 19% seen once. Study-level results: Weaker, the secondary response had a peak occurring faster, on day 5 versus 15.

The V gene is TRBV9, the J gene TRBJ2-2; 9 nucleotides match TRBD2. Specimen: PBMCs, collected before the yellow fever booster vaccination. The receptor's source is a man aged 18-30 years who received the YFV17D yellow fever vaccine. CDR3 loop: CASSVLSGGTGELFF. The DNA of the CDR3 is TGTGCCAGCAGCGTACTTAGCGGGGGCACCGGGGAGCTGTTTTTT.